This T cell receptor (beta chain) was retrieved from a study of blood T cell repertoires in COVID-19. On the study more broadly: Spain, Italy and the United States supplied samples that represented acute and convalescent COVID-19. Sources were T cells, B-cell-depleted T cells, or PBMCs; the material itself was cDNA or gDNA.

Individuals drawn from some 25 US areas were about 18 to 95 years old. The CDR3 extends over 16 amino acids. The V and J ends lost 5 bases and 0 bases, in that order; junction bases with no gene match: 4. Per germline, CDR1 SGHAT and CDR2 FQNNGV. In the original workflow: Amplification of reference gene primers was used by the study to estimate nucleated cell counts. Assay: immunoSEQ multiplex PCR; the TCRdb copy retains only in-frame clones and omits some. V and J calls and clone size are those listed in that table; D and trimming were worked out from the DNA. The repertoire holds 220,000 or so clones, approximately 90% seen once, with about 3.3% in the top ten.

The V and J genes are TRBV11-2 and TRBJ2-2, with 9 bases that match TRBD2. This receptor was obtained from a woman under 30 in a cohort exposed to, infected with or recovered from COVID-19 (not recorded which). Sequencing was carried out using PBMCs or T cells enriched from blood (not recorded which). The CDR3 DNA is TGTGCCAGCAGCCCTAGGACTAGCGCGAACACCGGGGAGCTGTTTTTT. Translating it yields CASSPRTSANTGELFF.